This T cell receptor (beta chain) comes out of a study of control samples from healthy donors and cancer patients (dated by TCRdb to the early 2020s). As for this clone: What this receptor recognizes is not known. No base-level quality is on record; no much larger clone is a single base apart.

Library prep was done by the immunoSEQ multiplex PCR assay. TCRdb's version of the immuneACCESS table is confined to in-frame rearrangements and falls short of the full clone set. An unresolved V gene accounts for under half of the shortfall where checked; the remainder is of unknown origin. The sample table contains under 70,000 clones; only one count was recorded for about 96% of them. 0.85% to 1.4% of the sample is held by the ten biggest clonotypes. The germline V gene (reference sequence) supplies CDR1 SEHNR and CDR2 FQNEAQ. The CDR3 goes from the cysteine to the phenylalanine over 15 residues. Just CDR3 DNA is preserved here, 45 bases in frame from base 1. Ends trimmed: V by 3 bases, J by 2 bases; bases unmatched to a gene: 3.

Sequenced sample: blood. The source is a woman younger than 35 in good health. In this chain, TRBV7-9 is recombined with TRBJ2-2, and TRBD1 aligns with 7 junction nucleotides. Here is the DNA: TGTGCCAGCAGCTTGGGACAGAGAAACACCGGGGAGCTGTTTTTT. This yields the protein CASSLGQRNTGELFF.